Below are 30 T cell receptor beta chains sequenced from a single sample in a study of blood T cell repertoires in COVID-19. Assay: immunoSEQ multiplex PCR; the TCRdb copy retains only in-frame clones and omits some. Of fewer than 100,000 clones listed, over 75% were seen once; the top ten hold less than 0.8%. The material sequenced was peripheral blood. Receptor source: an elderly woman with acute or convalescent COVID-19.

V usage is TRBV19 and J usage is TRBJ2-2; 7 bases align to TRBD1. The CDR3 contains 15 residues. The junction had 6 bases not matched to a gene; V was cut back by 2 bases and J by 6 bases. Germline loops: CDR1 LNHDA, CDR2 SQIVND (reference sequence). The CDR3 DNA reads as TGTGCCAGTAGTATAATGAGGGGGCGGGCCGGGGAGCTGTTTTTT. Translated: CASSIMRGRAGELFF.

The chain is built from TRBV19 and TRBJ1-5; a weak D match, TRBD1 (6 bases). Trimming took off 10 bases at V and 5 bases at J, with 12 bases between the two ends. Germline V gene sequence: CDR1 LNHDA, CDR2 SQIVND (reference sequence). This CDR3 has 12 amino acids. CDR3 sequence reads: CATGTLDQPQHF. Here the CDR3 DNA reads TGTGCCACAGGGACATTAGATCAGCCCCAGCATTTT.

The rearrangement links TRBV18 to TRBJ2-7; 7 bases map to TRBD2. J was trimmed by 5 bases and V by 0 bases; bases with no gene match: 7. There are 15 residues in the CDR3. Germline-derived CDR1 and CDR2 are KGHSH and LQKENI. The CDR3 DNA follows: TGTGCCAGCTCACCACCATCCGGGGCGGGAGACGAGCAGTACTTC. This sequence encodes CASSPPSGAGDEQYF. Complete variable domain (other parts from reference TRBV18 and TRBJ2-7): NAGVMQNPRHLVRRRGQEARLRCSPMKGHSHVYWYRQLPEEGLKFMVYLQKENIIDESGMPKERFSAEFPKEGPSILRIQQVVRGDSAAYFCASSPPSGAGDEQYFGPGTRLTVT.

The chain employs TRBV7-2 and TRBJ2-1, with TRBD1 as a possible D gene (6 bases). Trimming left V 5 bases short and J 1 base short, with 12 bases between. Germline V gene lookup returns CDR1 SGHTA and CDR2 FQGNSA. The CDR3 length is 15 residues. The chain's CDR3 is CASSPDRSSYNEQFF. In nucleotides, the CDR3 is TGTGCCAGCAGCCCCGACAGGTCATCCTACAATGAGCAGTTCTTC. The full variable domain, completed using reference TRBV7-2 and TRBJ2-1, is GAGVSQSPSNKVTEKGKDVELRCDPISGHTALYWYRQSLGQGLEFLIYFQGNSAPDKSGLPSDRFSAERTGGSVSTLTIQRTQQEDSAVYLCASSPDRSSYNEQFFGPGTRLTVL.

The chain joins TRBV5-1 to TRBJ2-2, with 9 bases lining up with TRBD2. Germline CDR1 and CDR2: SGHRS and YFSETQ. V was clipped by 5 bases and J by 1 base; unmatched bases: 9. CDR3 length: 17 amino acids. The CDR3 sequence is CASRLAGHMGNTGELFF. The CDR3 DNA reads TGCGCCAGCAGACTAGCGGGCCATATGGGGAACACCGGGGAGCTGTTTTTT. Variable domain in full (rest from reference TRBV5-1 and TRBJ2-2): KAGVTQTPRYLIKTRGQQVTLSCSPISGHRSVSWYQQTPGQGLQFLFEYFSETQRNKGNFPGRFSGRQFSNSRSEMNVSTLELGDSALYLCASRLAGHMGNTGELFFGEGSRLTVL.

J is TRBJ1-2 and V is TRBV28; D might be TRBD1 (6 bases). V was pared by 6 bases and J by 6 bases, with 14 bases between. The CDR3 is 13 residues long. Germline V gives CDR1 MDHEN, CDR2 SYDVKM. In DNA form, the CDR3 reads TGTGCCAGCAGGCACAGGGATCTGAATGGCTACACCTTC. It yields the protein CASRHRDLNGYTF.

The chain is built from TRBV25-1 and TRBJ2-3; TRBD2 agrees at 7 bases. Looked up from germline, CDR1 is MGHDK and CDR2 is SYGVNS. CDR3 length: 17 residues. V lost 9 bases to trimming and J lost 2 bases; unmatched junction nucleotides: 17. The CDR3 loop reads CASREGSGLPDTDTQYF. Here the CDR3 DNA reads TGTGCCAGTAGGGAGGGGTCGGGCCTCCCCGACACAGATACGCAGTATTTT. The full variable domain, its missing parts supplied by reference TRBV25-1 and TRBJ2-3, is EADIYQTPRYLVIGTGKKITLECSQTMGHDKMYWYQQDPGMELHLIHYSYGVNSTEKGDLSSESTVSRIRTEHFPLTLESARPSHTSQYLCASREGSGLPDTDTQYFGPGTRLTVL.

This clone has just a few counts. A junction boundary mismatches the germline segment, possibly from a read error. V is TRBV7-9 and J is TRBJ2-3; the D gene is possibly TRBD1 (6 bases). Germline V gives CDR1 SEHNR, CDR2 FQNEAQ (reference sequence). This CDR3 has 14 amino acids. CDR3 residues: CASTLQGSTDTQYF. CDR3 sequence (DNA): TGTGCCAGCACCTTACAGGGATCCACAGATACGCAGTATTTT.

The V call is TRBV6-5, the J call TRBJ2-7; perhaps TRBD1 as D (6 bases). The V end was cut by 6 bases, the J end by 3 bases, with 9 bases between. The CDR3 consists of 12 residues. The germline V gene encodes CDR1 MNHEY and CDR2 SVGAGI. CDR3 loop: CASRTGRYEQYF. Written as DNA, the CDR3 is TGTGCCAGCAGGACAGGCCGCTACGAGCAGTACTTC.

For the CDR3, the DNA is TGTGCCAGCAGTGAAATATCGTGGGTGTTAGCCCTGGAGACCCAGTACTTC. Encoded protein: CASSEISWVLALETQYF. This chain joins TRBV6-1 and TRBJ2-5, with D unresolved. From germline, CDR1 is MNHNS and CDR2 SASEGT. The CDR3 has 17 residues. Deletions cut 2 bases from V and 5 bases from J, with 21 bases between.

The chain couples TRBV7-9 to TRBJ2-1, with D perhaps matching TRBD2 (5 bases). The CDR3 has 13 residues. Trimming shortened V by 8 bases and J by 3 bases, and 11 bases separated the two germline ends. From germline, CDR1 is SEHNR and CDR2 FQNEAQ (reference sequence). The CDR3 nucleotides are TGTGCCAGCTGGTGGGAGCTCTACAATGAGCAGTTCTTC. Translation: CASWWELYNEQFF.

The chain employs TRBV20-1 and TRBJ2-7, with no clear D. Germline CDR1 and CDR2: DFQATT and SNEGSKA (reference sequence). Deletions cut 0 bases from V and 3 bases from J, with 3 bases between. The CDR3 has 11 amino acids. This CDR3 is CSARELYEQYF. The CDR3 DNA follows: TGCAGTGCTAGAGAACTCTACGAGCAGTACTTC.

The count of this clone is one. The chain employs TRBV3-1 (or the pseudogene TRBV3-2) and TRBJ1-5, with D possibly TRBD1 on 5 matching bases. The CDR3 has 17 amino acids. The germline V gene encodes CDR1 LGHDT and CDR2 YNNKEL (reference sequence). V was shortened by 0 bases and J by 0 bases, with 12 bases between the two germline ends. The CDR3 sequence is CASSQDFGGISNQPQHF. The CDR3 region has the DNA TGTGCCAGCAGCCAAGATTTCGGGGGGATTAGCAATCAGCCCCAGCATTTT.

The chain joins TRBV6-5 to TRBJ2-7; tentative D call: TRBD2 (6 bases). Germline V gene sequence: CDR1 MNHEY, CDR2 SVGAGI. The CDR3 extends over 15 amino acids. The V gene lost 6 bases and the J gene lost 0 bases, with 15 bases spanning the gap. In nucleotides, the CDR3 is TGTGCCAGCAGCTATAGCGGTGCGAGCTCCTACGAGCAGTACTTC. It translates to CASSYSGASSYEQYF.

The rearrangement uses TRBV28 and TRBJ2-7; 11 positions match TRBD1. Germline trimming cut 3 bases from V and 6 bases from J; bases unmatched to any gene: 7. Germline values: CDR1 MDHEN, CDR2 SYDVKM. This CDR3 contains 15 residues. The CDR3 sequence is CASSFPGTGGFEQYF. CDR3 coding DNA: TGTGCCAGCAGTTTCCCCGGGACAGGGGGTTTCGAGCAGTACTTC.

The chain joins TRBV28 to TRBJ1-1, with TRBD1 identical over 9 bases. Germline V gene data show CDR1 as MDHEN and CDR2 as SYDVKM. V gave up 4 bases and J gave up 10 bases; unmatched junction bases: 7. There are 13 residues in the CDR3. The CDR3 DNA is TGTGCCAGCAGTTCGGGACAGGGTTCGGTAGCTTTCTTT. Its protein is CASSSGQGSVAFF.

The chain combines TRBV11-3 with TRBJ2-1; 7 nucleotides line up with TRBD2. CDR1 and CDR2 from the germline V gene are SGHNT and YENEEA. CDR3 length: 17 amino acids. The trim removed 5 bases at V and 7 bases at J, leaving 17 bases unmatched. This CDR3 reads CASSLRGGASGGNEQFF. CDR3 sequence (DNA): TGTGCCAGCAGCCTTAGGGGAGGCGCTTCCGGGGGGAATGAGCAGTTCTTC.

V usage is TRBV7-6 and J usage is TRBJ2-3, with no clear D. V lost 8 bases and J 3 bases, leaving 6 bases between the germline ends. This CDR3 is built from 11 residues. Germline V gene data show CDR1 as SGHVS and CDR2 as FNYEAQ. The CDR3 loop is CASARTDTQYF. CDR3 nucleotide sequence: TGTGCCAGCGCCAGAACAGATACGCAGTATTTT.

The chain carries TRBV7-3 and TRBJ2-1; D uncertain. Germline V gene lookup returns CDR1 SGHTA and CDR2 FQGTGA. The V gene lost 1 base and the J gene lost 3 bases, with 13 bases spanning the gap. CDR3 length equals 16 residues. The chain's CDR3 is CASSLNPSRVYNEQFF. The DNA of the CDR3 is TGTGCCAGCAGCTTAAACCCGTCCCGGGTCTACAATGAGCAGTTCTTC.

In this sample, this clone turned up once. The gene calls are TRBV4-3 and TRBJ1-6; D is uncertain. Per the germline V gene, CDR1 is LGHNA and CDR2 is YSLEER. This CDR3 has 16 residues. Trimming cost V 2 bases and J 0 bases, with 8 bases left between them. Written as DNA, the CDR3 is TGCGCCAGCAGCCAACAAGCGAGCTCCTATAATTCACCCCTCCACTTT. As protein: CASSQQASSYNSPLHF.

V usage is TRBV10-3 and J usage is TRBJ1-3; D might be TRBD1 (6 bases). With 2 bases removed from V and 4 bases from J, the gap between germline ends came to 12 bases. The V gene's germline CDR1 is ENHRY and CDR2 SYGVKD. This CDR3 has 15 residues. CDR3 in DNA: TGTGCCATCAGTGAGAGAGGGGGTCGGGGAAACACCATATATTTT. Amino acid sequence: CAISERGGRGNTIYF.

V gene TRBV3-1 (or the pseudogene TRBV3-2) combines with J gene TRBJ2-7, with D tentatively TRBD1 (8 bases). Germline CDR1 is LGHDT and CDR2 is YNNKEL (reference sequence). V lost 4 bases and J 2 bases, leaving 18 bases between the germline ends. CDR3 length equals 16 residues. The CDR3 nucleotides are TGTGCCAGCAGCCTTTACAGGGGGGGCTCTCCCTACGAGCAGTACTTC. This encodes CASSLYRGGSPYEQYF.

The chain couples TRBV6-2 or TRBV6-3 to TRBJ1-1; 7 positions agree with TRBD1. Germline V gives CDR1 MNHEY, CDR2 SVGEGT. V was pared by 2 bases and J by 4 bases, with 4 bases of the junction left unmatched. This CDR3 comprises 14 residues. The CDR3 sequence is CASSYPGTVTEAFF. Written as DNA, the CDR3 is TGTGCCAGCAGTTACCCGGGGACAGTCACTGAAGCTTTCTTT.

The J gene is TRBJ2-1, the V gene TRBV19, with D possibly matching TRBD1 (6 bases). V dropped 6 bases and J dropped 4 bases, with 13 bases sitting between them. The CDR3 has 14 amino acids. The germline gives CDR1 LNHDA, CDR2 SQIVND (reference sequence). In DNA form, the CDR3 reads TGTGCCAGTAGCTCCAGGGGATCTTACAATGAGCAGTTCTTC. Amino acids: CASSSRGSYNEQFF.

The chain couples TRBV6-6 to TRBJ1-5; D gene unclear. The CDR3 length is 13 residues. V lost 5 bases, J lost 2 bases, and 7 bases lay in between. In germline, CDR1 is MNHNY, CDR2 SVGAGI (reference sequence). The CDR3 DNA reads TGTGCCAGCAGTCCCGTCGGCAATCAGCCCCAGCATTTT. It encodes CASSPVGNQPQHF.

In DNA form, the CDR3 reads TGTGCCAGCAGACCCCCCGGGACTTCTGGCTACACCTTC. Translated, it gives CASRPPGTSGYTF. This chain links TRBV28 with TRBJ1-2, with D perhaps matching TRBD1 (5 bases). Trimming removed 6 bases at V and 7 bases at J, with 15 bases between. The CDR3 totals 13 residues. Germline V gives CDR1 MDHEN, CDR2 SYDVKM.

This clone was seen just once. The V and J genes are TRBV28 and TRBJ1-2; 7 bases line up with TRBD1. Germline values: CDR1 MDHEN, CDR2 SYDVKM. The CDR3 contains 15 residues. J was trimmed by 3 bases and V by 6 bases; bases with no gene match: 10. The CDR3, as DNA: TGTGCCAGCAGGGGTTCACAGGGGATAGACTATGGCTACACCTTC. Its protein product is CASRGSQGIDYGYTF.

There are a few counts of this clone. V gene TRBV7-2 combines with J gene TRBJ2-7; D possibly corresponds to TRBD2 (5 bases). Germline V gene lookup returns CDR1 SGHTA and CDR2 FQGNSA. V was clipped by 3 bases and J by 2 bases, with 14 bases between them. The length of the CDR3 is 15 residues. The CDR3 DNA reads as TGTGCCAGCAGCTTCGGGGTCTCCAGAACCTACGAGCAGTACTTC. Translated, it gives CASSFGVSRTYEQYF.

This sequence joins TRBV19 and TRBJ2-1, with 11 nucleotides matching TRBD2. In germline, CDR1 is LNHDA, CDR2 SQIVND (reference sequence). V was pared by 6 bases and J by 6 bases, with 7 bases of the junction left unmatched. CDR3 length: 15 residues. The CDR3 region has the DNA TGTGCCAGTAGACCCCTAGCGGGAGGCTTCAATGAGCAGTTCTTC. Protein product: CASRPLAGGFNEQFF.

The rearrangement joins TRBV4-1 to TRBJ1-4, with 9 bases matching TRBD1. V trimming: 0 bases; J trimming: 7 bases; junction bases outside the gene matches: 6. CDR1 is MGHRA and CDR2 is YSYEKL in the germline V gene. The CDR3 is 16 residues long. CDR3 in DNA: TGCGCCAGCAGCCAAGACCCGGGACAGGGTAGTGAAAAACTGTTTTTT. It yields the protein CASSQDPGQGSEKLFF.